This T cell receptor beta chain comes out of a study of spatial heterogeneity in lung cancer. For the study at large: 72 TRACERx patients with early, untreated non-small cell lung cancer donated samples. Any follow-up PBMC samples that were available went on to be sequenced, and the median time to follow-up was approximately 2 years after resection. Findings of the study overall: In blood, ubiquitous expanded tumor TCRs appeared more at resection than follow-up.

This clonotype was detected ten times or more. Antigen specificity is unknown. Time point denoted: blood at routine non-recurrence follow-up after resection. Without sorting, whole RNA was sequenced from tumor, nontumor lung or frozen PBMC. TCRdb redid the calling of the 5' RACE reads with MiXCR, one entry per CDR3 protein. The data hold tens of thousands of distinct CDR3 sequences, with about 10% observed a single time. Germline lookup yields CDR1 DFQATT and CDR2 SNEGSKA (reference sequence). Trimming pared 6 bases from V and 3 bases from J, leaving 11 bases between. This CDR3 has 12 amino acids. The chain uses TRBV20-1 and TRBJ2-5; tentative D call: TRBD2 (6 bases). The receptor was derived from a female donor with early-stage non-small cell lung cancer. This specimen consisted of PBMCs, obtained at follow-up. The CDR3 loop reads CSASSSEETQYF. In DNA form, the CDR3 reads TGCAGTGCATCGTCTAGCGAAGAGACCCAGTACTTC.